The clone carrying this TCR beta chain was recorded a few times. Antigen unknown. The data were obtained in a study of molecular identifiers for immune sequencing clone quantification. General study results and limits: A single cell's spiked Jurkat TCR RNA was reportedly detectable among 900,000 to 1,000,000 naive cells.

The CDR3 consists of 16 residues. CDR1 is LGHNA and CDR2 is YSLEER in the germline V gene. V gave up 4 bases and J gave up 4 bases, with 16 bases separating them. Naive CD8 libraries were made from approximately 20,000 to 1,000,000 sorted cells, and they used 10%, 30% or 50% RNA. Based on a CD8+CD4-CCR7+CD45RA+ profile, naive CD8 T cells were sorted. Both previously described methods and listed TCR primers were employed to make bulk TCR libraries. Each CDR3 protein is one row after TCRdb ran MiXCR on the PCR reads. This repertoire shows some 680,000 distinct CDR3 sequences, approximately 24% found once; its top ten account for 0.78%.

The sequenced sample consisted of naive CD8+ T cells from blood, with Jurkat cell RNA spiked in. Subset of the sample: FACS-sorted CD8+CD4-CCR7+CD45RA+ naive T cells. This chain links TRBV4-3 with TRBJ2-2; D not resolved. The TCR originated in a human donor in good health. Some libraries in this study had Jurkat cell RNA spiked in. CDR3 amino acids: CASSPTSGVSTGELFF. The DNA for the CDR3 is TGCGCCAGCAGCCCCACAAGTGGAGTAAGCACCGGGGAGCTGTTTTTT.